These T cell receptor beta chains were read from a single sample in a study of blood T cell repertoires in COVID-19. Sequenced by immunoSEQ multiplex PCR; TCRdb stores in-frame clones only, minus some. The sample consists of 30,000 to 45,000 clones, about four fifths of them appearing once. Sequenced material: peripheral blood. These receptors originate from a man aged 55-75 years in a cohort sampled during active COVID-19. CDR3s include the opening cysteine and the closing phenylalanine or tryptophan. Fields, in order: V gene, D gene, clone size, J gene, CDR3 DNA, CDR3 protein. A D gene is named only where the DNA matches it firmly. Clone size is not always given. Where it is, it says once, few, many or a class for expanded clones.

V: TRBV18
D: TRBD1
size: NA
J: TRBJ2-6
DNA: TGTGCCAGCTCACCGGGAGGGGACAGGGATTCCTCTGGGGCCAACGTCCTGACTTTC
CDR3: CASSPGGDRDSSGANVLTF

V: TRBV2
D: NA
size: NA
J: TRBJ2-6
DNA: TGTGCCAGCACTATAGACACCTCTGGGGCCAACGTCCTGACTTTC
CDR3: CASTIDTSGANVLTF

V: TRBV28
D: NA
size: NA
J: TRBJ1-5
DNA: TGTGCCAGCCACTGGATCAGGGATAGCAATCAGCCCCAGCATTTT
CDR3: CASHWIRDSNQPQHF

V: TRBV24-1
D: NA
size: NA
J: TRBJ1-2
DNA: TGTGCCACCAGTGATTGGCAGGGTCCCGGCTACACCTTC
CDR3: CATSDWQGPGYTF

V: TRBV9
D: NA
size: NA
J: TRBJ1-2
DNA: TGTGCCAGCAGCGTAGGCCAAACAGTACCTTATGGCTACACCTTC
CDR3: CASSVGQTVPYGYTF

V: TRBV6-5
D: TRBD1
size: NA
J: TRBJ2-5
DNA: TGTGCCAGCAGTTATTTCGGACAGGATCTCAGGGAGACCCAGTACTTC
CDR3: CASSYFGQDLRETQYF

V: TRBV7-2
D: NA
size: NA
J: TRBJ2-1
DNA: TGTGCCAGCAGCTCCCAGGCACAGGACAGCAAGCAGTTCTTC
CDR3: CASSSQAQDSKQFF

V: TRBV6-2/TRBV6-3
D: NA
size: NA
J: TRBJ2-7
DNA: TGTGCCAGCAGTTACATGAGACCGGGGTTCTACGAGCAGTACTTC
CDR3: CASSYMRPGFYEQYF

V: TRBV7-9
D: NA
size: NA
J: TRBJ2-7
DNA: TGTGCCAGCAGCTCGCCCGTCGGGTACGAGCAGTACTTC
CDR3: CASSSPVGYEQYF

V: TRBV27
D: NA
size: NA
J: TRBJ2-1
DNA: TGTGCCAGCAGTTTGCAGAATGAGCAGTTCTTC
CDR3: CASSLQNEQFF

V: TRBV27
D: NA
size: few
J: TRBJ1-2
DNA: TGTGCCAGCAGTTTATCGCCCAGGGAGGGGCCGAACTATGGCTACACCTTC
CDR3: CASSLSPREGPNYGYTF

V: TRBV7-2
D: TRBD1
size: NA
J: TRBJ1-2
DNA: TGTGCCAGCAGCTTAGTGGGGACAGGTCTGGCCTATGGCTACACCTTC
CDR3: CASSLVGTGLAYGYTF

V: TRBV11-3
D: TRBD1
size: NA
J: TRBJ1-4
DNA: TGTGCCAGCAGCCCTCAAAAACTACAGGGGAGTGAAAAACTGTTTTTT
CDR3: CASSPQKLQGSEKLFF

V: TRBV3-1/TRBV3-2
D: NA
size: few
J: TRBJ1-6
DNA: TGTGCCAGCAGGCAAGGTTCAGGTCCTTCACCCCTCCACTTT
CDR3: CASRQGSGPSPLHF

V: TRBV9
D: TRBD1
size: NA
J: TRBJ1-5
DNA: TGTGCCAGCAGCGTCGGGGACAGGGGAGAGGCGCCCCAGCATTTT
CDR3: CASSVGDRGEAPQHF

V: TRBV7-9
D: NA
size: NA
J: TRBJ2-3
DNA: TGTGCCAGCAGCCCGGACAACCCAAGGTCCGATACGCAGTATTTT
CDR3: CASSPDNPRSDTQYF

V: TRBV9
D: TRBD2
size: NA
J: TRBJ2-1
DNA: TGTGCCAGCAGCCCTATCCCTAGCGGGGGCGAGCAGTTCTTC
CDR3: CASSPIPSGGEQFF

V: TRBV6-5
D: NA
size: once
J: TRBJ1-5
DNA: TGTGCCAGCAGTTACCCGTCAGGGGTCCAGCATTTT
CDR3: CASSYPSGVQHF

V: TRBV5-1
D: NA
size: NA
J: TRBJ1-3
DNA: TGCGCCAGCAGCTTGGCCGGGGGAAGCTCTGGAAACACCATATATTTT
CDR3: CASSLAGGSSGNTIYF

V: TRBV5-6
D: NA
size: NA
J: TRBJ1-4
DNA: TGTGCCAGCAGCTTGCGTCAGGGAGGAGCTAATGAAAAACTGTTTTTT
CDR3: CASSLRQGGANEKLFF

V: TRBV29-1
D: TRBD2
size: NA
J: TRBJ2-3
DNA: TGCAGCGCCCGACCGGGACTAGCGGGAGATACGCAGTATTTT
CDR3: CSARPGLAGDTQYF

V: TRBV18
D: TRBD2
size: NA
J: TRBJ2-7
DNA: TGTGCCAGCTCACCAAAAGCGGGAGGGCCTACCGAGCAGTACTTC
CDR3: CASSPKAGGPTEQYF

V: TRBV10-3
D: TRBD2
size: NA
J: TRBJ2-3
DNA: TGTGCCATCAGGGGGGCTAGCGGGAGGGGACAATCGGATACGCAGTATTTT
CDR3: CAIRGASGRGQSDTQYF

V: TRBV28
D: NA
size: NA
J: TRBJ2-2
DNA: TGTGCCAGCTGGGGACACGGGGAGCTGTTTTTT
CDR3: CASWGHGELFF

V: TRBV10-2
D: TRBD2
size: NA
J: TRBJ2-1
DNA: TGCGCCACCCTAGGACTAGCGGGGGGTGCTGAGCAGTTCTTC
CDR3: CATLGLAGGAEQFF

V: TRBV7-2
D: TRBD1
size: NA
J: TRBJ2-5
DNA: TGTGCCAGCAGCCCGCGGACAGGGGAGACCCAGTACTTC
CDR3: CASSPRTGETQYF

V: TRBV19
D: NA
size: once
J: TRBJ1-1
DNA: TGTGCCAGTAGTATTTCCGGGAGGAAGCAGGGAGGAAACACTGAAGCTTTCTTT
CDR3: CASSISGRKQGGNTEAFF

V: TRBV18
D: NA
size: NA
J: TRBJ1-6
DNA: TGTGCCAGCTCACCCAGGGCTTATTCACCCCTCCACTTT
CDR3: CASSPRAYSPLHF

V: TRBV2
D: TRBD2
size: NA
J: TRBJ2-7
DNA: TGTGCCAGCAGACTAGCGGGGGGCCCGAAGCAGTACTTC
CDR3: CASRLAGGPKQYF

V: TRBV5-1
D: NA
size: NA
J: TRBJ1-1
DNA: TGCGCCAGCACCCAAAGACCCGGACAGTCTACTGAAGCTTTCTTT
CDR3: CASTQRPGQSTEAFF

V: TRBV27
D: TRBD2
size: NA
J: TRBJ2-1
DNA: TGTGCCAGCAGCTTTAGCGGGGTATACAATGAGCAGTTCTTC
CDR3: CASSFSGVYNEQFF

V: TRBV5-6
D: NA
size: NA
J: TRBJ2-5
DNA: TGTGCCAGCAGCTTGGTCGGATTTCGAAGGGGTTCAGAGACCCAGTACTTC
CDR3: CASSLVGFRRGSETQYF

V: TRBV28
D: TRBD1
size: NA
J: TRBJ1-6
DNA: TGTGCCAGCAGGCCCGGGGACAGGGGCTCCTCACCCCTCCACTTT
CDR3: CASRPGDRGSSPLHF

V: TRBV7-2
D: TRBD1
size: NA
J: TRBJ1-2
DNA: TGTGCCAGCAGCTCTGGGACAGACGCGGTTGGCTACACCTTC
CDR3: CASSSGTDAVGYTF

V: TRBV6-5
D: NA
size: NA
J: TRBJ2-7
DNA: TGTGCCAGCAGTCGCAGGGGGGATGAATACTACGAGCAGTACTTC
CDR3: CASSRRGDEYYEQYF

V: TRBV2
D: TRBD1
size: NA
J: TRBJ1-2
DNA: TGTGCCAGCATGACAGGGGGCTATGGCTACACCTTC
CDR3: CASMTGGYGYTF

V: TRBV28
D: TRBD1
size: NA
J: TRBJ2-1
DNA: TGTGCCAGCAGGACGGGACAGGCCTACAATGAGCAGTTCTTC
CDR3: CASRTGQAYNEQFF

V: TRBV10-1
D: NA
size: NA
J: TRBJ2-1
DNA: TGCGCCAGCAGTGAGTCCGAGACAGACTACAATGAGCAGTTCTTC
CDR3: CASSESETDYNEQFF

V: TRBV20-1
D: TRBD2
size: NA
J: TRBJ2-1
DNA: TGCAGTGCTAGTCGCCTAGCGGGGGTGAATGAGCAGTTCTTC
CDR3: CSASRLAGVNEQFF

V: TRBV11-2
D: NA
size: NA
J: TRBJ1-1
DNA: TGTGCCAGCAGCCCCAGGGTCCTACCTGAAGCTTTCTTT
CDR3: CASSPRVLPEAFF

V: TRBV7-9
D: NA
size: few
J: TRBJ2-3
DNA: TGTGCCAGCAGCTCCCGATTAGAGAGCACAGATACGCAGTATTTT
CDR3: CASSSRLESTDTQYF

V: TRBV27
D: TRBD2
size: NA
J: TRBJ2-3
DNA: TGTGCCAGCAGTCAAGGACTAGCGGGAGAAGCGCAGTATTTT
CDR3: CASSQGLAGEAQYF

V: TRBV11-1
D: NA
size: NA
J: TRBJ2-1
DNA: TGTGCCAGCAGCTATGACAGAAGCTCCTACAATGAGCAGTTCTTC
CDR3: CASSYDRSSYNEQFF

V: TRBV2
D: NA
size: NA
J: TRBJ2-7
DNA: TGTGCCAGCAGCGCAGGGGTCTTCCCCTACGAGCAGTACTTC
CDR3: CASSAGVFPYEQYF

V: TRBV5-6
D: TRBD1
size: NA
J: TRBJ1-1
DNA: TGTGCCAGCAGCTCAAACCGGGACAGTCACACTGAAGCTTTCTTT
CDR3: CASSSNRDSHTEAFF

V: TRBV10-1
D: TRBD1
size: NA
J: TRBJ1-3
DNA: TGCGCCAGCAGTGTGAACAGGGGGCCCGGAAACACCATATATTTT
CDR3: CASSVNRGPGNTIYF

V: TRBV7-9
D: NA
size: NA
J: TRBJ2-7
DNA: TGTGCCAGCAGCCCCGGGGGGCGGGACGAGCAGTACTTC
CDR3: CASSPGGRDEQYF

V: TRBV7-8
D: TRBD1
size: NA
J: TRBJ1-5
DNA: TGTGCCAGCAGCTTAAGGACAGGGAGTCCCAATCAGCCCCAGCATTTT
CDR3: CASSLRTGSPNQPQHF

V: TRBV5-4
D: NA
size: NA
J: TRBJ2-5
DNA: TGTGCCAGCAGCTTGGTAGGGGAAGAGACCCAGTACTTC
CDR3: CASSLVGEETQYF